The clone carrying this T cell receptor beta chain has just one count. MiXCR, run by TCRdb on the RT-PCR reads, gives a single entry per CDR3 protein. The table shows 800,000 to 1,000,000 distinct CDR3 sequences, with more than 15% occurring only once. These data come from a study of patients and donors after allogeneic stem cell transplantation. This receptor was taken from a human donor who was either an allogeneic HSCT recipient or a stem cell or donor lymphocyte infusion donor (not recorded which). It is not recorded whose cells these are; they may come from a transplant donor. Sample: blood, either unsorted or a sorted T cell fraction (not recorded which).

DNA for the CDR3: TGTGCCAGCAGCGGATGGACAGAGGGGCCAAATTCACCCCTCCACTTT. It codes for CASSGWTEGPNSPLHF. This chain connects TRBV9 to TRBJ1-6, with a weak D call TRBD1 (6 bases). CDR1 is SGDLS and CDR2 is YYNGEE in the germline V gene. Trimming pared 3 bases from V and 7 bases from J, leaving 17 bases between. This CDR3 spans 16 amino acids. The complete variable domain, with remaining parts taken from reference TRBV9 and TRBJ1-6, reads DSGVTQTPKHLITATGQRVTLRCSPRSGDLSVYWYQQSLDQGLQFLIQYYNGEERAKGNILERFSAQQFPDLHSELNLSSLELGDSALYFCASSGWTEGPNSPLHFGNGTRLTVT.